This record looks at one T cell receptor beta chain sequence and its context. This sample was taken from a study of control samples from healthy donors and cancer patients. In germline, CDR1 is LNHDA, CDR2 SQIVND (reference sequence). The CDR3 runs to 14 residues. V lost 5 bases and J lost 1, with 11 bases in between. The assay was immunoSEQ multiplex PCR, and TCRdb's table has in-frame clones only and misses some. The profile shows 120,000 to 150,000 clones, approximately 93% of them singletons. This chain joins TRBV19 and TRBJ1-2; D is unresolved. What was sequenced was blood. This receptor was identified in a man aged 18-30 years in good health. The CDR3 protein is CASSPGFFNYGYTF. CDR3 in DNA: TGTGCCAGTAGTCCGGGATTTTTTAACTATGGCTACACCTTC.